A single sample is the source of the 20 T cell receptor beta chains below, sequenced in a study of long-term antiretroviral therapy in people with HIV. immunoSEQ v3.0 was run at survey level. Only in-frame clones appear in the TCRdb table, and some are missing; sequencing was by immunoSEQ multiplex PCR. The sample lists about 16,000 clones, about 88% occurring once. The sequencing here drew on unsorted PBMCs, taken 0.5 years after starting antiretroviral therapy. The receptors were sampled from a woman aged 40 to 50 with HIV.

This clone was observed a few times. The J gene is TRBJ1-2, the V gene TRBV13, with D perhaps matching TRBD1 (6 bases). CDR1 PRHDT and CDR2 FYEKMQ come from the germline V gene (reference sequence). V was cut by 4 bases and J by 3 bases, with 15 bases left in between. The CDR3 is 15 amino acids. The CDR3 nucleotides are TGTGCCAGCAGCTCCACCCAGGACAGAGACTATGGCTACACCTTC. This encodes CASSSTQDRDYGYTF.

The chain uses TRBV18 and TRBJ2-4, with a possible D match to TRBD2 (5 bases). The CDR3 runs to 19 residues. Germline assignment: CDR1 KGHSH and CDR2 LQKENI. The germline V and J ends were trimmed by 1 base and 0 bases, with 19 bases remaining between them. DNA for the CDR3: TGTGCCAGCTCACCACTCGGGATCATCGAGTCTCTAGCCAAAAACATTCAGTACTTC. It yields the protein CASSPLGIIESLAKNIQYF.

This chain connects TRBV6-5 to TRBJ2-1; 7 bases match TRBD1. Germline loops: CDR1 MNHEY, CDR2 SVGAGI. The CDR3 is 13 amino acids. V lost 6 bases and J lost 7; bases outside the gene matches: 6. CDR3 bases: TGTGCCAGCAGACAGACAGGGTCGAATGAGCAGTTCTTC. It encodes CASRQTGSNEQFF.

The rearrangement joins TRBV25-1 to TRBJ1-5, with D possibly matching TRBD1 (5 bases). CDR1 MGHDK and CDR2 SYGVNS come from the germline V gene. CDR3 length: 13 residues. The germline V and J ends were trimmed by 4 bases and 4 bases, with 8 bases remaining between them. CDR3 in DNA: TGTGCCAGCAGTGCAGGGTGGAATCAGCCCCAGCATTTT. It yields the protein CASSAGWNQPQHF.

The chain combines TRBV6-1 with TRBJ2-5; maybe TRBD1 (5 bases). The V gene lost 1 base and the J gene lost 5 bases, with 8 bases spanning the gap. CDR1 and CDR2 (germline): MNHNS, SASEGT. The CDR3 has 13 residues. CDR3 nucleotides: TGTGCCAGCAGTGAAGGGGGCTCTGAGACCCAGTACTTC. Its protein is CASSEGGSETQYF.

The chain recombines TRBV5-1 with TRBJ2-3; 7 bases map to TRBD2. This CDR3 has 15 residues. The ends lost 3 bases at V and 14 bases at J; junction bases unmatched: 18. CDR1 SGHRS and CDR2 YFSETQ come from the germline V gene. As DNA, the CDR3 is TGCGCCAGCAGCTCCCAGGCGGGAGAGGGTTTTACTCCGTATTTT. Translation gives CASSSQAGEGFTPYF. Full variable domain (outside the CDR3, taken from reference TRBV5-1 and TRBJ2-3): KAGVTQTPRYLIKTRGQQVTLSCSPISGHRSVSWYQQTPGQGLQFLFEYFSETQRNKGNFPGRFSGRQFSNSRSEMNVSTLELGDSALYLCASSSQAGEGFTPYFGPGTRLTVL.

The V gene is TRBV29-1, the J gene TRBJ2-7; D call uncertain. The germline gives CDR1 SQVTM, CDR2 ANQGSEA. The CDR3 length is 11 residues. V lost 6 bases to trimming and J lost 4 bases, with 10 bases between them. The CDR3 nucleotides are TGCAGCGTCGAGACTGAGTACGAGCAGTACTTC. This codes for CSVETEYEQYF.

The chain combines TRBV7-9 with TRBJ2-2; D call uncertain. V shed 1 base and J shed 7 bases, with 7 bases lying between them. This CDR3 is 13 amino acids long. Germline CDR1 and CDR2: SEHNR and FQNEAQ (reference sequence). CDR3 in DNA: TGTGCCAGCAGCTTAGATGTAGGCGGGGAGCTGTTTTTT. The encoded protein is CASSLDVGGELFF.

In this sample, this clone turned up once. The CDR3 is CASSPGETGLYGYTF. CDR3 bases: TGTGCCAGCTCACCTGGTGAGACAGGGCTTTATGGCTACACCTTC. The chain combines TRBV18 with TRBJ1-2, with 7 bases identical to TRBD1. Germline values: CDR1 KGHSH, CDR2 LQKENI. The V segment lost 3 bases and the J segment 5 bases; nucleotides outside the gene matches: 9. This CDR3 has 15 residues.

This clone has just one count. The chain carries TRBV6-6 and TRBJ1-1, with 7 bases that match TRBD1. Per germline, CDR1 MNHNY and CDR2 SVGAGI (reference sequence). The CDR3 runs to 15 residues. The trim removed 6 bases at V and 4 bases at J, leaving 11 bases unmatched. The CDR3 loop is CASSLSLQGITEAFF. The CDR3 DNA sequence: TGTGCCAGCAGCCTATCCCTACAGGGGATCACTGAAGCTTTCTTT.

This rearrangement joins TRBV5-1 to TRBJ2-1; the match to TRBD2 covers 8 bases. The V gene's germline CDR1 is SGHRS and CDR2 YFSETQ. Losses at the gene ends were 6 bases for V and 2 bases for J; bases not matched to a gene: 10. The CDR3 has 16 residues. The CDR3 loop reads CASKLDGRGTYNEQFF. The CDR3 coding sequence is TGCGCCAGCAAGCTTGACGGGAGGGGTACCTACAATGAGCAGTTCTTC.

The chain has TRBV5-1 and TRBJ2-3; D is unresolved. The ends were cut back, 0 bases at V and 2 bases at J, with 10 bases in the middle. Germline CDR1 reads SGHRS; CDR2 reads YFSETQ. CDR3 length: 15 amino acids. The CDR3 loop is CASSLVSKYTDTQYF. The DNA for the CDR3 is TGCGCCAGCAGCTTGGTTTCGAAATACACAGATACGCAGTATTTT.

V gene TRBV6-5 combines with J gene TRBJ2-7, with 9 positions matching TRBD2. Germline loops: CDR1 MNHEY, CDR2 SVGAGI. The V gene end was trimmed by 4 bases and the J gene end by 2 bases; junction bases not matched to a gene: 9. The CDR3 is made up of 16 amino acids. The CDR3 spells CASSWGAGGGAYEQYF. The CDR3, as DNA: TGTGCCAGCAGTTGGGGAGCGGGAGGAGGGGCCTACGAGCAGTACTTC.

V and J are TRBV28 and TRBJ2-3; D might be TRBD1 (5 bases). CDR1 is MDHEN and CDR2 is SYDVKM in the germline V gene. The CDR3 covers 17 residues. Trimming left V 2 bases short and J 2 bases short, with 17 bases between. CDR3 coding DNA: TGTGCCAGCAGTTTAGCGGCCGGACCAGGACACACAGATACGCAGTATTTT. It is translated as CASSLAAGPGHTDTQYF. Looking up the rest from reference TRBV28 and TRBJ2-3 gives the full variable domain: DVKVTQSSRYLVKRTGEKVFLECVQDMDHENMFWYRQDPGLGLRLIYFSYDVKMKEKGDIPEGYSVSREKKERFSLILESASTNQTSMYLCASSLAAGPGHTDTQYFGPGTRLTVL.

This clone came up a few times. The CDR3 spells CASSPGQGAQDYGYTF. The CDR3 DNA reads as TGTGCCAGCAGCCCGGGACAGGGGGCGCAGGACTATGGCTACACCTTC. The chain links TRBV7-9 to TRBJ1-2, with 12 bases aligning to TRBD1. The CDR3 runs 16 residues. Germline lookup yields CDR1 SEHNR and CDR2 FQNEAQ (reference sequence). V dropped 5 bases and J dropped 3; count of bases not matched to a gene: 7.

The chain carries TRBV7-2 and TRBJ1-4, with D maybe TRBD1 (6 bases). Germline V gene lookup returns CDR1 SGHTA and CDR2 FQGNSA. V lost 1 base to trimming and J lost 5 bases, with 8 bases between them. There are 14 residues in the CDR3. In DNA form, the CDR3 reads TGTGCCAGCAGCTTAGTTGGGGGCAATGAAAAACTGTTTTTT. Translated: CASSLVGGNEKLFF.

The V and J genes are TRBV5-1 and TRBJ2-7; the D is unclear. V was clipped by 0 bases and J by 0 bases, with 7 bases between them. CDR3 length: 14 residues. CDR1 SGHRS and CDR2 YFSETQ come from the germline V gene. The CDR3 DNA follows: TGCGCCAGCAGCTTGGTGCCGGACTCCTACGAGCAGTACTTC. Translated: CASSLVPDSYEQYF.

This clone occurred once. The V gene is TRBV7-2, the J gene TRBJ2-7, with TRBD2 matching over 14 bases. Germline V gene sequence: CDR1 SGHTA, CDR2 FQGNSA. The CDR3 covers 19 residues. Trimming took 5 bases from V and 2 from J; bases not matched to a gene: 14. Here the CDR3 reads CASSLEVPGLAGVPYEQYF. The DNA of the CDR3 is TGTGCCAGCAGCCTCGAAGTCCCGGGACTAGCGGGAGTCCCCTACGAGCAGTACTTC.

The rearrangement joins TRBV11-1 to TRBJ2-3, with 10 bases that match TRBD2. In germline, CDR1 is SGHAT, CDR2 FQDESV (reference sequence). V trimming: 5 bases; J trimming: 2 bases; junction bases outside the gene matches: 1. The CDR3 is 14 amino acids. The DNA for the CDR3 is TGTGCCAGCAGCAGCGGGAGGGTCACAGATACGCAGTATTTT. It yields the protein CASSSGRVTDTQYF.

V gene TRBV27 combines with J gene TRBJ2-7; 8 nucleotides agree with TRBD2. The CDR3 has 16 residues. The V segment lost 1 base and the J segment 1 base; nucleotides outside the gene matches: 6. In germline, CDR1 is MNHEY, CDR2 SMNVEV (reference sequence). This CDR3 reads CASSLWASGPSYEQYF. The DNA for the CDR3 is TGTGCCAGCAGTTTATGGGCTAGCGGGCCTTCCTACGAGCAGTACTTC.